The 18 T cell receptor beta chains reported below all come from one sample, sequenced in a study of T cells after yellow fever vaccination. TCRdb independently ran MiXCR on the 5' RACE reads; one entry per CDR3 protein. The repertoire holds some 390,000 distinct CDR3 sequences, with approximately 19% as singletons. This specimen consisted of PBMCs, obtained before the yellow fever booster vaccination. These receptors originate from a man younger than 35 who received the YFV17D yellow fever vaccine.

V usage is TRBV6-6 and J usage is TRBJ2-1; D is perhaps TRBD2 (5 bases). The CDR3 contains 13 residues. The germline gives CDR1 MNHNY, CDR2 SVGAGI (reference sequence). The germline V and J ends were trimmed by 2 bases and 6 bases, with 8 bases remaining between them. CDR3 coding DNA: TGTGCCAGCAGTTACGGTGGGAGCAATGAGCAGTTCTTC. Amino acid sequence: CASSYGGSNEQFF.

The chain joins TRBV6-1 to TRBJ1-4; D ambiguous. The CDR3 spans 17 residues. CDR1 is MNHNS and CDR2 is SASEGT in the germline V gene. V lost 2 bases and J 8 bases, leaving 21 bases between the germline ends. DNA of the CDR3: TGTGCCAGCAGTGAAAGTGATAGGACGGCGGTCGCGGAAAAACTGTTTTTT. This sequence encodes CASSESDRTAVAEKLFF.

V and J are TRBV5-1 and TRBJ2-7; D is perhaps TRBD1 (6 bases). The CDR3 has 15 amino acids. V lost 0 bases to trimming and J lost 6 bases, with 16 bases between them. Germline V CDR1 and CDR2: SGHRS, YFSETQ. The CDR3: CASSLATGRGGEQYF. The CDR3 DNA reads as TGCGCCAGCAGCTTGGCCACGGGTCGAGGGGGCGAGCAGTACTTC.

The chain combines TRBV10-3 with TRBJ1-3; a possible D gene is TRBD1 (5 bases). CDR1 is ENHRY, CDR2 SYGVKD, per germline. The CDR3 length is 16 residues. Trimming took 10 bases from V and 3 from J, leaving 22 bases between them. The CDR3 coding sequence is TGTGCCACCGCACCTACCTTGATCGACAGTGGAAACACCATATATTTT. This translates into CATAPTLIDSGNTIYF.

The rearrangement uses TRBV29-1 and TRBJ2-3; TRBD2 matches 14 bases. The CDR3 is made up of 14 amino acids. The junction had 7 bases not matched to a gene; V was cut back by 7 bases and J by 7 bases. Per germline, CDR1 SQVTM and CDR2 ANQGSEA. Written as DNA, the CDR3 is TGCAGCGCCTGGACTAGCGGGGGGCCTAATACGCAGTATTTT. Protein: CSAWTSGGPNTQYF.

This clonotype came up a few times. The genes are TRBV7-6 and TRBJ2-5; 12 bases line up with TRBD2. CDR1 and CDR2 from the germline V gene are SGHVS and FNYEAQ. The V and J ends lost 6 bases and 4 bases, in that order; junction bases with no gene match: 3. This CDR3 is built from 14 residues. CDR3 sequence: CASRETSGGETQYF. The DNA for the CDR3 is TGTGCCAGCAGGGAGACTAGCGGGGGAGAGACCCAGTACTTC.

This clonotype showed up just a few times. V and J are TRBV19 and TRBJ2-1, with TRBD1 as a possible D gene (5 bases). Germline CDR1 and CDR2: LNHDA and SQIVND (reference sequence). The CDR3 contains 13 residues. V gave up 2 bases and J gave up 4 bases, with 6 bases separating them. DNA for the CDR3: TGTGCCAGTAGTATAAAGGGGTACAATGAGCAGTTCTTC. It is translated as CASSIKGYNEQFF.

CDR3 protein: CASSFRGPSQGLEETQYF. The CDR3 nucleotides are TGTGCCAGCAGCTTTCGAGGACCTTCGCAGGGCCTGGAGGAGACCCAGTACTTC. This chain connects TRBV7-9 to TRBJ2-5, with a possible D match to TRBD1 (5 bases). This CDR3 contains 18 residues. Germline V lookup: CDR1 SEHNR, CDR2 FQNEAQ (reference sequence). The V and J ends lost 3 bases and 5 bases respectively, with 25 bases between them.

This clonotype was found a few times. The J gene is TRBJ2-7, the V gene TRBV6-8; D may be TRBD2 (5 bases). The V gene's germline CDR1 is MNHGY and CDR2 SAAAGT. This CDR3 has 8 residues. The CDR3 coding sequence is TGTGCCAGCCGGGAAGAGGGCGTC. Protein product: CASREEGV.

This clonotype was seen only a few times. CDR3 sequence: CASNPGGLNTEAFF. The DNA for the CDR3 is TGTGCCAGCAATCCAGGGGGGTTGAACACTGAAGCTTTCTTT. The chain carries TRBV5-8 and TRBJ1-1, with 7 bases aligning to TRBD1. The CDR3 spans 14 residues. V lost 6 bases to trimming and J lost 0 bases; unmatched junction nucleotides: 5. Germline V gene lookup returns CDR1 SGHTS and CDR2 YDEGEE.

The chain employs TRBV29-1 and TRBJ2-5; D ambiguous. Trimming removed 7 bases from V and 4 bases from J, with 7 bases in between. Germline CDR1 SQVTM, CDR2 ANQGSEA. This CDR3 contains 10 residues. DNA of the CDR3: TGCAGCGGGAAACGAGAGACCCAGTACTTC. Translated: CSGKRETQYF.

The chain links TRBV20-1 to TRBJ2-4; a possible D gene is TRBD1 (6 bases). CDR3 size: 12 residues. Trimming removed 4 bases at V and 9 bases at J, with 13 bases between. CDR1 DFQATT and CDR2 SNEGSKA come from the germline V gene (reference sequence). The chain's CDR3 is CSATIQGGIQYF. In DNA, the CDR3 is TGCAGTGCTACCATCCAAGGGGGCATTCAGTACTTC.

The rearrangement uses TRBV12-3 or TRBV12-4 and TRBJ2-1; 9 nucleotides match TRBD1. The trim removed 3 bases at V and 11 bases at J, leaving 2 bases unmatched. This CDR3 has 12 amino acids. The CDR3 loop reads CASSFGQGKQFF. For the CDR3, the DNA is TGTGCCAGCAGTTTTGGACAGGGGAAGCAGTTCTTC.

The chain recombines TRBV6-5 with TRBJ1-4; a possible D gene is TRBD1 (5 bases). The germline V and J ends were trimmed by 6 bases and 8 bases, with 19 bases remaining between them. Germline V gene lookup returns CDR1 MNHEY and CDR2 SVGAGI. There are 15 residues in the CDR3. CDR3 sequence reads: CASSSGRGIGEKLFF. The CDR3 region has the DNA TGTGCCAGCAGCTCCGGGAGGGGAATCGGAGAAAAACTGTTTTTT.

The V call is TRBV7-2, the J call TRBJ2-3; no reliable D call. Deletions cut 5 bases from V and 1 base from J, with 10 bases between. This CDR3 has 14 amino acids. Germline-derived CDR1 and CDR2 are SGHTA and FQGNSA. CDR3 nucleotide sequence: TGTGCCAGCAGCCCAGTCCAGGGCACAGATACGCAGTATTTT. Translation: CASSPVQGTDTQYF.

There are a few counts of this clonotype. V usage is TRBV5-1 and J usage is TRBJ1-5, with 8 bases lining up with TRBD1. The germline gives CDR1 SGHRS, CDR2 YFSETQ. The CDR3 contains 15 residues. V was pared by 4 bases and J by 5 bases, with 8 bases of the junction left unmatched. DNA for the CDR3: TGCGCCAGCAGCAGAGGGGGACAGGTGGATCAGCCCCAGCATTTT. It specifies CASSRGGQVDQPQHF.

The genes are TRBV24-1 and TRBJ2-7; 9 bases are shared with TRBD1. V shed 0 bases, J shed 3 bases, and the junction held 5 bases outside the gene matches. From germline, CDR1 is KGHDR and CDR2 SFDVKD. The CDR3 length is 16 residues. CDR3 residues: CATSDLPTGGGYEQYF. CDR3 sequence (DNA): TGTGCCACCAGTGATTTGCCGACAGGGGGTGGCTACGAGCAGTACTTC.

The CDR3 DNA sequence: TGCGCCAGCAGCATGACAGGGTCCTACGAGCAGTACTTC. Translating gives CASSMTGSYEQYF. The chain employs TRBV5-1 and TRBJ2-7; 7 bases are shared with TRBD1. Germline assignment: CDR1 SGHRS and CDR2 YFSETQ. With 4 bases clipped from V and 1 base from J, the junction kept 2 bases outside the gene matches. The CDR3 runs 13 residues. Supplemented by reference TRBV5-1 and TRBJ2-7, the full variable domain reads KAGVTQTPRYLIKTRGQQVTLSCSPISGHRSVSWYQQTPGQGLQFLFEYFSETQRNKGNFPGRFSGRQFSNSRSEMNVSTLELGDSALYLCASSMTGSYEQYFGPGTRLTVT.